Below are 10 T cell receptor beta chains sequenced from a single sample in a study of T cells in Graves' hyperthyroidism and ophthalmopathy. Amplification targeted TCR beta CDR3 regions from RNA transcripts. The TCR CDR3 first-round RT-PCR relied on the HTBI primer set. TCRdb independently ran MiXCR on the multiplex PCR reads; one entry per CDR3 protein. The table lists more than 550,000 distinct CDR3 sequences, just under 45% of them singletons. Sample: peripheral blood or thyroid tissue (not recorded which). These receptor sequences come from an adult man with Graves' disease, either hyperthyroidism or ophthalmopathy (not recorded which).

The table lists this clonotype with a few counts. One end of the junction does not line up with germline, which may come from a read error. CDR3 residues: CASSLGRPQKGYTF. The CDR3 DNA reads as TGCGCCAGCAGCCTGGGAAGACCCCAAAAGGGCTACACCTTC. The chain employs TRBV12-3 or TRBV12-4 and TRBJ1-2; no definite D call. CDR3 size: 14 residues.

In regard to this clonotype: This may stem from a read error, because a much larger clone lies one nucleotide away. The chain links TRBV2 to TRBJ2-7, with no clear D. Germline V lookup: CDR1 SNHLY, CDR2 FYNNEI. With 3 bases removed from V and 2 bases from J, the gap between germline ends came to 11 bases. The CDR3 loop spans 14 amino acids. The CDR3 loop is CASSEGVPTYEQYF. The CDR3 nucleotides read TGTGCCAGCAGTGAGGGCGTTCCGACCTACGAGCAGTACTTC.

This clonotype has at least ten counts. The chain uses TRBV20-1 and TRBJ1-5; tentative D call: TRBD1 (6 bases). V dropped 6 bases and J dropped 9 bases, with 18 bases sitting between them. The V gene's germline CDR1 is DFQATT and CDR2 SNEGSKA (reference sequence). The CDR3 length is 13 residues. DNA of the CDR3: TGCAGTGCGACCCGACAGGTGGATAGGCCCCAGCATTTT. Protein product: CSATRQVDRPQHF.

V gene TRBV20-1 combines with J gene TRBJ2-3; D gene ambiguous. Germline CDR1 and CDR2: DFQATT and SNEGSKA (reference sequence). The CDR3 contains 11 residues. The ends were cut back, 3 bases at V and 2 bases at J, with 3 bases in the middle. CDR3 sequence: CSASFTDTQYF. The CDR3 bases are TGCAGTGCTAGCTTCACAGATACGCAGTATTTT.

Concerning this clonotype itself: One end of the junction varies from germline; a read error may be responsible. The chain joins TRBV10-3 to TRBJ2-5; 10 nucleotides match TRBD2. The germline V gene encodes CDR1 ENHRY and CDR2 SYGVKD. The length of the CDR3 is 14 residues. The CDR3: CASSRTSGDETQYF. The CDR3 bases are TGTGCCAGCAGTCGGACTAGCGGCGATGAGACCCAGTACTTC.

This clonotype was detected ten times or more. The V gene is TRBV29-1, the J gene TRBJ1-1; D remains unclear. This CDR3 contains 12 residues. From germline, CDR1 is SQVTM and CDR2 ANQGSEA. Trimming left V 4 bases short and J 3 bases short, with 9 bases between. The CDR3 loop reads CSVVRVYTEAFF. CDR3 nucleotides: TGCAGCGTTGTGAGGGTTTACACTGAAGCTTTCTTT.

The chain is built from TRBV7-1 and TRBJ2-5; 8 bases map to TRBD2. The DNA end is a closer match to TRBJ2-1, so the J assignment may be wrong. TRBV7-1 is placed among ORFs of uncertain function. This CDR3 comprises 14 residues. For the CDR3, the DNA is TGTGCCAGCAGGGCAGCGGGAGTAGGCAGTGAGCAGTTCTTC. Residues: CASRAAGVGSEQFF.

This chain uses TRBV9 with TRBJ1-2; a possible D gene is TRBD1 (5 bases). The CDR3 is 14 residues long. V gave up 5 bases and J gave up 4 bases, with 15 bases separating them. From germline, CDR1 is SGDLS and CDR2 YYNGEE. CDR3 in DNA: TGTGCCAGCAGTGATGGGGACCGCACCTATGGCTACACCTTC. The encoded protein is CASSDGDRTYGYTF.

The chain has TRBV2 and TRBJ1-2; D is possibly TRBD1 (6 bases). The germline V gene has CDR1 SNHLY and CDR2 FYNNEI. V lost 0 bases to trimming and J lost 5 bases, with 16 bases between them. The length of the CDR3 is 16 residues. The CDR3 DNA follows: TGTGCCAGCAGTGAAGCGCTTCTAGTGGGGGCTTATGGCTACACCTTC. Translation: CASSEALLVGAYGYTF.

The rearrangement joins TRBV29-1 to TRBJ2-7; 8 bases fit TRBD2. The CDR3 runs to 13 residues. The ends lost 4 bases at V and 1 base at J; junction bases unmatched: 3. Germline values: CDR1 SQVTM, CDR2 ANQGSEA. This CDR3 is CSVGAGGSYEQYF. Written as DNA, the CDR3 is TGCAGCGTTGGGGCGGGAGGTTCCTACGAGCAGTACTTC.